This T cell receptor beta chain was recovered during a study of T-cell reconstitution after alpha-beta-depleted transplantation in children. Overall study findings and caveats: Surviving recipient T cells and thymic progenitors accounted for the high day-60 TCRbeta diversity observed in some patients. The main origin of T-cell counts and diversity one year after transplant was newly produced T cells. Two months or so post-transplant, alpha-beta T cells reportedly derived from several hundred expanded graft clones.

The TCRbeta library incorporated unique molecular identifiers. TCRdb itself ran the PCR reads through MiXCR, one entry per CDR3 protein. The sample carries about 240,000 distinct CDR3 sequences, about 25% recorded once. Trimming cost V 3 bases and J 6 bases, with 12 bases left between them. This CDR3 has 14 amino acids. At least ten counts were recorded for this clonotype. What it recognizes is unknown. This TCR was sampled from a girl aged 2 to 9 with Fanconi anemia, due to receive a stem cell transplant. Specimen: PBMCs, collected before TCRalphabeta/CD19-depleted stem cell transplant. The chain is built from TRBV12-3 or TRBV12-4 and TRBJ2-1; TRBD1 is a possible D gene (5 bases). The CDR3 protein is CASSFLTVTNEQFF. DNA for the CDR3: TGTGCCAGCAGTTTCCTGACAGTTACCAATGAGCAGTTCTTC.